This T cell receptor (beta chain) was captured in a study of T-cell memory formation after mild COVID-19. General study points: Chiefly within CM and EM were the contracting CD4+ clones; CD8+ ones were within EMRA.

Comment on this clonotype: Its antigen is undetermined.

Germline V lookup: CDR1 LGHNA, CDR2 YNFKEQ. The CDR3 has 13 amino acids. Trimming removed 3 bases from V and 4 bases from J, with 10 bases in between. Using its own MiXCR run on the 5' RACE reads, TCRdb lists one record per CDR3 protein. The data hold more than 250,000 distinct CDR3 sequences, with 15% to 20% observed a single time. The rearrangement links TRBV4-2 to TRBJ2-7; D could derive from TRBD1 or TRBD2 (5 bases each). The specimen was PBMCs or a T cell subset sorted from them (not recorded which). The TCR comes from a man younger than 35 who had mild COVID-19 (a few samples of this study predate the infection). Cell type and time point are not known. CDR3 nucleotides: TGTGCCAGCAGCCAGACGGGGCCGTACGAGCAGTACTTC. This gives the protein CASSQTGPYEQYF.